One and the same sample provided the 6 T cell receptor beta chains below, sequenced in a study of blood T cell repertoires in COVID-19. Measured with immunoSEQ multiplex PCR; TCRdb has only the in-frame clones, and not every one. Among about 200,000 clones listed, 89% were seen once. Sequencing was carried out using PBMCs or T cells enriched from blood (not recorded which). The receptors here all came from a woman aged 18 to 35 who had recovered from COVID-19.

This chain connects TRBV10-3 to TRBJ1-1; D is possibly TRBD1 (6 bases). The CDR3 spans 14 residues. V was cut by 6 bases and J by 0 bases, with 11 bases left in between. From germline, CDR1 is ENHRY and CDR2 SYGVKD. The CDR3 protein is CAIRGATMNTEAFF. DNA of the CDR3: TGTGCCATCAGGGGGGCCACTATGAACACTGAAGCTTTCTTT.

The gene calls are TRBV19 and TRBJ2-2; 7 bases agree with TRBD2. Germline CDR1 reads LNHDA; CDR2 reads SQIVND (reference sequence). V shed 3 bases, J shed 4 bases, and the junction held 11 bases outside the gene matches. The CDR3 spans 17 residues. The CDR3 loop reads CASSIGAGRGVTGELFF. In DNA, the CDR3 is TGTGCCAGTAGTATTGGGGCGGGGAGGGGAGTCACCGGGGAGCTGTTTTTT.

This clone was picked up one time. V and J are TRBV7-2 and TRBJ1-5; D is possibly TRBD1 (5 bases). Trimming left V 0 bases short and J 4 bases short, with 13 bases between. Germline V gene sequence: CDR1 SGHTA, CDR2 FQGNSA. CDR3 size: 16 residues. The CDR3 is CASSLAATGGNQPQHF. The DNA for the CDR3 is TGTGCCAGCAGCTTAGCGGCAACAGGTGGAAATCAGCCCCAGCATTTT.

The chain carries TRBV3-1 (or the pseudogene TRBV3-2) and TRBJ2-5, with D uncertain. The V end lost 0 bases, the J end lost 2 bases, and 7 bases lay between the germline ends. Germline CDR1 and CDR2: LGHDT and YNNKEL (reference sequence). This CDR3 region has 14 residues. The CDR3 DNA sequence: TGTGCCAGCAGCCAAGAACCGGGTCAAGAGACCCAGTACTTC. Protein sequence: CASSQEPGQETQYF.

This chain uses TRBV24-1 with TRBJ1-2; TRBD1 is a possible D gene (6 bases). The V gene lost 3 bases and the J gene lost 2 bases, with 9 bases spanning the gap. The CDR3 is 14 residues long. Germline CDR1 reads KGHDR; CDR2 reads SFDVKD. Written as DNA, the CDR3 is TGTGCCACCAGTGATGGGGACAAGAACTATGGCTACACCTTC. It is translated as CATSDGDKNYGYTF.

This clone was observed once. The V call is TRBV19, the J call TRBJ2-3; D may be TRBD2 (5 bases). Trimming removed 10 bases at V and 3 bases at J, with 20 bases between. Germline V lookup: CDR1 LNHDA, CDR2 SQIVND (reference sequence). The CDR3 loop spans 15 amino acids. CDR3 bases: TGTGCCACCAGTACCGGACTGGCCTCAACAGATACGCAGTATTTT. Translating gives CATSTGLASTDTQYF.